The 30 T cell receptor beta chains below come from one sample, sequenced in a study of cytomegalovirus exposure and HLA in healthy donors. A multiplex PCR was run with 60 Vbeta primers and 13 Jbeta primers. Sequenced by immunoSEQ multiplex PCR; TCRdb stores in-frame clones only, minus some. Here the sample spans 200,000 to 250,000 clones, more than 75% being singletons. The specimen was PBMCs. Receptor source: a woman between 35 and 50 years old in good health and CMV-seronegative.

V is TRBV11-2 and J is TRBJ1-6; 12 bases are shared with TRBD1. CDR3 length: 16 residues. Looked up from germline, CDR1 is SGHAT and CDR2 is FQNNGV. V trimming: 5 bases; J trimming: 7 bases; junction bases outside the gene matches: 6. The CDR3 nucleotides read TGTGCCAGCAGCCACCGGGACAGGGGGCCAAATTCACCCCTCCACTTT. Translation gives CASSHRDRGPNSPLHF.

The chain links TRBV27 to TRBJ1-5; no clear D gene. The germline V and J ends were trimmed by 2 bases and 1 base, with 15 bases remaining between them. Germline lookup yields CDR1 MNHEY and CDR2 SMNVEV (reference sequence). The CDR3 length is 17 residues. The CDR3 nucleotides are TGTGCCAGCAGTTTAAAATCGGGCGCGGGAAGCAATCAGCCCCAGCATTTT. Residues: CASSLKSGAGSNQPQHF.

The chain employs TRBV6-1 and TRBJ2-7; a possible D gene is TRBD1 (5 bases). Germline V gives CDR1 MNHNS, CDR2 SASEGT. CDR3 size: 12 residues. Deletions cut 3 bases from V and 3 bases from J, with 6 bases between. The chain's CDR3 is CASSETDYEQYF. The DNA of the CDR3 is TGTGCCAGCAGTGAGACAGACTACGAGCAGTACTTC.

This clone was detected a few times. CDR3: CASSFATGRARTDTQYF. As DNA, the CDR3 is TGTGCCAGCAGTTTCGCTACCGGCAGGGCGCGCACAGATACGCAGTATTTT. The chain joins TRBV28 to TRBJ2-3, with TRBD1 as a possible D gene (5 bases). Trimming stripped 3 bases from V and 1 base from J, with 17 bases between. Per germline, CDR1 MDHEN and CDR2 SYDVKM. The CDR3 totals 17 residues. Filled out from reference TRBV28 and TRBJ2-3, the complete variable domain reads DVKVTQSSRYLVKRTGEKVFLECVQDMDHENMFWYRQDPGLGLRLIYFSYDVKMKEKGDIPEGYSVSREKKERFSLILESASTNQTSMYLCASSFATGRARTDTQYFGPGTRLTVL.

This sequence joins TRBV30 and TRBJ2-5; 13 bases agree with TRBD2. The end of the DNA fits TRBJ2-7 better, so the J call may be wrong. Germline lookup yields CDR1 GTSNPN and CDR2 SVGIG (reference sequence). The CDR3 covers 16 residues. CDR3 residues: CACSGTSGIYSNEQYF. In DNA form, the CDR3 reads TGTGCCTGCTCCGGGACTAGCGGGATCTATAGTAACGAGCAGTACTTC.

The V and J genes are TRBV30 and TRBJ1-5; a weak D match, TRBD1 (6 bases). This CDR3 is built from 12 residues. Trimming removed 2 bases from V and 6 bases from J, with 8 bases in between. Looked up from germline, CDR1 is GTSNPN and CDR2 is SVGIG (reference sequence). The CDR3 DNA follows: TGTGCCTGGAGTCCCAGGGGTCAGCCCCAGCATTTT. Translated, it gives CAWSPRGQPQHF.

In DNA form, the CDR3 reads TGTGCCAGCAGCTTTGGACAGGGTGAAAACACCATATATTTT. The encoded protein is CASSFGQGENTIYF. This chain uses TRBV7-9 with TRBJ1-3; 8 bases match TRBD1. This CDR3 is built from 14 residues. J was trimmed by 6 bases and V by 3 bases; bases with no gene match: 4. The germline CDR1 and CDR2 sequences are SEHNR and FQNEAQ (reference sequence).

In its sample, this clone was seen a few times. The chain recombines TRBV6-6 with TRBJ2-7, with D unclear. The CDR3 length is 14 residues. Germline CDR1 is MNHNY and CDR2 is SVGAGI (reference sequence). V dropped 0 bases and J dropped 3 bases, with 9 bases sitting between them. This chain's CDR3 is CASSYSGAGYEQYF. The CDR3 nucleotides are TGTGCCAGCAGTTACTCGGGCGCCGGCTACGAGCAGTACTTC.

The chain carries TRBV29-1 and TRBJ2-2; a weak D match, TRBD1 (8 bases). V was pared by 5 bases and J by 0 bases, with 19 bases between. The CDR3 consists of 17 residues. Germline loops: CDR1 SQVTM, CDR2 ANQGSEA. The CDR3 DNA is TGCAGCGTTAGACAGGGGCCTAGCGGTACGAACACCGGGGAGCTGTTTTTT. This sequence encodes CSVRQGPSGTNTGELFF.

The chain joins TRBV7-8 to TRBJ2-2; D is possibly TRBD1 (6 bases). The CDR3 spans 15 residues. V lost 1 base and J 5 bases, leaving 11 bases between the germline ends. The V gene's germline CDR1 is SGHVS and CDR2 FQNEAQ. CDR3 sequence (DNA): TGTGCCAGCAGCTTAGGACAGGCTGGAACCGGGGAGCTGTTTTTT. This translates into CASSLGQAGTGELFF.

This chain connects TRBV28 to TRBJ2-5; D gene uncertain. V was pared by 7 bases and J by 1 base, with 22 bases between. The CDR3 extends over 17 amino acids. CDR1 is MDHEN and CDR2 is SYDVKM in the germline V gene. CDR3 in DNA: TGTGCCAGCATCTTTCACTGCCCAGGTCAGAGCCAAGAGACCCAGTACTTC. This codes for CASIFHCPGQSQETQYF.

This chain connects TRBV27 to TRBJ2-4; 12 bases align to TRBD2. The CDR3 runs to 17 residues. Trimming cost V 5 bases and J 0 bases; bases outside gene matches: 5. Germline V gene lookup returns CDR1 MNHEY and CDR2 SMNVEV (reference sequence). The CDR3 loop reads CASSRGTSGLAKNIQYF. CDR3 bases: TGTGCCAGCAGTCGTGGGACTAGCGGGTTAGCCAAAAACATTCAGTACTTC.

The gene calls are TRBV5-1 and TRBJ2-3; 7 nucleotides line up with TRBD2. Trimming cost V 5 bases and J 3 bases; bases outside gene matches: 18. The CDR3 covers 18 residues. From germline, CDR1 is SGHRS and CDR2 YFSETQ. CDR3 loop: CASSAAPAGLSGTDTQYF. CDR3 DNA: TGCGCCAGCAGTGCCGCCCCAGCGGGACTCTCGGGGACAGATACGCAGTATTTT.

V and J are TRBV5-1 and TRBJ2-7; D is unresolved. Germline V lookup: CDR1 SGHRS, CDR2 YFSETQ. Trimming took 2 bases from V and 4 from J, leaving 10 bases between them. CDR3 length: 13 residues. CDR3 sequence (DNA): TGCGCCAGCAGCTTAACAGCCGGATACGAGCAGTACTTC. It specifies CASSLTAGYEQYF.

The DNA of the CDR3 is TGCAGCGGGGGCCACGGTCACACTGAAGCTTTCTTT. Encoded protein: CSGGHGHTEAFF. V is TRBV29-1 and J is TRBJ1-1; perhaps TRBD1 as D (5 bases). The CDR3 is 12 residues long. Germline CDR1 reads SQVTM; CDR2 reads ANQGSEA. V was shortened by 7 bases and J by 3 bases, with 12 bases between the two germline ends.

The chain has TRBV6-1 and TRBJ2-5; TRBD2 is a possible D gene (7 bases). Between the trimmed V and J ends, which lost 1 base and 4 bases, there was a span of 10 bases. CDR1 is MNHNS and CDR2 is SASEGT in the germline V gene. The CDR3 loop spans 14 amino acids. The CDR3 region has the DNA TGTGCCAGCAGTGAAGGGGGGGGGCGAGAGACCCAGTACTTC. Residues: CASSEGGGRETQYF.

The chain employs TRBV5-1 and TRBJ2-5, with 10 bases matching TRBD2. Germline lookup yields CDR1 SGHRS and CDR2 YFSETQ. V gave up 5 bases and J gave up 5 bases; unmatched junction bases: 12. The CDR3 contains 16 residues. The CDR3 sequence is CASRWTSGYLGETQYF. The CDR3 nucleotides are TGCGCCAGCAGGTGGACTAGCGGTTACTTGGGGGAGACCCAGTACTTC.

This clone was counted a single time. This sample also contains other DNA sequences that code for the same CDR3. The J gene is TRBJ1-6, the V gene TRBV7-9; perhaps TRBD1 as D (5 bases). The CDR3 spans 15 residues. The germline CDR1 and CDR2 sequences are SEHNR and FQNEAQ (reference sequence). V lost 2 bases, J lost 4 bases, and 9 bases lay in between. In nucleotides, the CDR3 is TGTGCCAGCAGCTTAAGGGACTCGTATAATTCACCCCTCCACTTT. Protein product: CASSLRDSYNSPLHF.

The chain's CDR3 is CAWSGGAYATDTQYF. CDR3 DNA sequence: TGTGCCTGGAGTGGTGGGGCCTATGCCACAGATACGCAGTATTTT. This chain uses TRBV30 with TRBJ2-3; tentative D call: TRBD1 (5 bases). Per the germline V gene, CDR1 is GTSNPN and CDR2 is SVGIG (reference sequence). Trimming shortened V by 1 base and J by 2 bases, and 13 bases separated the two germline ends. The CDR3 covers 15 residues.

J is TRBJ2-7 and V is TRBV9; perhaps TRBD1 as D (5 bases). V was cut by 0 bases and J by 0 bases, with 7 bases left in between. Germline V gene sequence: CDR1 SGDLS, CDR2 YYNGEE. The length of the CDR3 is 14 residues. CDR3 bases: TGTGCCAGCAGCGTAGGGACACCCTCCTACGAGCAGTACTTC. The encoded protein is CASSVGTPSYEQYF. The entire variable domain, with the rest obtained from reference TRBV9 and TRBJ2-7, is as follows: DSGVTQTPKHLITATGQRVTLRCSPRSGDLSVYWYQQSLDQGLQFLIQYYNGEERAKGNILERFSAQQFPDLHSELNLSSLELGDSALYFCASSVGTPSYEQYFGPGTRLTVT.

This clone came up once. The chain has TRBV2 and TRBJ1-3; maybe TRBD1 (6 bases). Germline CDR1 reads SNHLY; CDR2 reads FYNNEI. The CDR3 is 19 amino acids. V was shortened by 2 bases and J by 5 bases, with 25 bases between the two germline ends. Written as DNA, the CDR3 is TGTGCCAGCAGTGAAAGTCTTAGGACAGTAGCGACAAAACGAAACACCATATATTTT. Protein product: CASSESLRTVATKRNTIYF.

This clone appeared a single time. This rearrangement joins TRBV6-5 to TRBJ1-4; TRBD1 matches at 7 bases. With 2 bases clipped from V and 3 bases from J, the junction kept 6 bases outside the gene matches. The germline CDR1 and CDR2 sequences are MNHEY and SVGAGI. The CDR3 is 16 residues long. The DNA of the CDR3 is TGTGCCAGCAGTTACCTCACAGGGGCGGCTAATGAAAAACTGTTTTTT. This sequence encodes CASSYLTGAANEKLFF.

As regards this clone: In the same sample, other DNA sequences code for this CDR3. CDR3 nucleotides: TGTGCCTGGAGTGTAAGCCGAGAGCAGTACTTC. Translating it yields CAWSVSREQYF. This sequence joins TRBV30 and TRBJ2-7; D not resolved. Germline V gives CDR1 GTSNPN, CDR2 SVGIG (reference sequence). CDR3 length equals 11 residues. Trimming cost V 0 bases and J 7 bases, with 7 bases left between them.

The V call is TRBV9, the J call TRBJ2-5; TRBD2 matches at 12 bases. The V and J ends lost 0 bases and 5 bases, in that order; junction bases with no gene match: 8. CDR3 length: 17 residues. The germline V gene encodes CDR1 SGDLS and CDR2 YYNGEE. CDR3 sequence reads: CASSVGASGRGGETQYF. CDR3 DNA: TGTGCCAGCAGCGTAGGGGCTAGCGGGAGGGGGGGTGAGACCCAGTACTTC.

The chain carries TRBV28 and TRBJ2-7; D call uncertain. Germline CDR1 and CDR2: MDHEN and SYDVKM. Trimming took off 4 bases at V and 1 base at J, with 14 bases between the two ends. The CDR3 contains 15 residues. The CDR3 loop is CASSSSHLYSYEQYF. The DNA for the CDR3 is TGTGCCAGCAGTTCCTCGCATCTCTATTCCTACGAGCAGTACTTC.

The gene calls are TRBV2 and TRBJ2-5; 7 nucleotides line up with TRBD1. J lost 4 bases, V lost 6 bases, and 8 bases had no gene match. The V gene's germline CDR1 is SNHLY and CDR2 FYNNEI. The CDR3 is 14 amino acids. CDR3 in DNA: TGTGCCAGCAGAGACAGGGAAGGGGGAGAGACCCAGTACTTC. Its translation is CASRDREGGETQYF.

For the CDR3, the DNA is TGCGCCAGCAGCCAAGGGTATCACGGCGGGAGCTTAGATACGCAGTATTTT. Its translation is CASSQGYHGGSLDTQYF. J is TRBJ2-3 and V is TRBV4-1; 7 nucleotides match TRBD2. Germline loops: CDR1 MGHRA, CDR2 YSYEKL. V gave up 1 base and J gave up 5 bases; unmatched junction bases: 12. The CDR3 is made up of 17 amino acids.

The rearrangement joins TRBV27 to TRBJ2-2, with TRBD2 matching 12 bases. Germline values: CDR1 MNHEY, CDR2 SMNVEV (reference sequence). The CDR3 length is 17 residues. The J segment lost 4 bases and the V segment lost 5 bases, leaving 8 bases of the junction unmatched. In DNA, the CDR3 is TGTGCCAGCAGTCCCAGGACTAGCGGGACGGTCACCGGGGAGCTGTTTTTT. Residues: CASSPRTSGTVTGELFF.

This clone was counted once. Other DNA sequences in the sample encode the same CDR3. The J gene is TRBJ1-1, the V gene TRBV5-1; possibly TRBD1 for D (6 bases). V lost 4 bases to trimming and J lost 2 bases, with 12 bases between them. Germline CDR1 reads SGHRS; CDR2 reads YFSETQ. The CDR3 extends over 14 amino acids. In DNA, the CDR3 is TGCGCCAGCAGCACGGGCAGGGGCAACACTGAAGCTTTCTTT. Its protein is CASSTGRGNTEAFF.

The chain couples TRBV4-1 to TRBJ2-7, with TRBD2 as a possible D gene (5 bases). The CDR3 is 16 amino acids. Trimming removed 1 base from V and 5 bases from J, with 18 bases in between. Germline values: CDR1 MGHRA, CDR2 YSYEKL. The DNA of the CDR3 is TGCGCCAGCAGCCAAGCGGGAAGCGGTCGGGCCGACGAGCAGTACTTC. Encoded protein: CASSQAGSGRADEQYF.